This T cell receptor beta chain stems from a study of cytomegalovirus exposure and HLA in healthy donors. The PCR had 60 Vbeta and 13 Jbeta primers. Here immunoSEQ multiplex PCR was the method, and the copy in TCRdb shows in-frame clones only, minus some. The table lists some 40,000 clones, around 70% of them singletons. This clone has a handful of counts. Its antigen is not identified. Findings and caveats of the study: As confirmed in vitro, a few CMV-associated chains were specific for CMV antigens. Cytomegalovirus-associated TCR beta chains were listed, numbering 150 to 200. Earlier findings revealed that most TCR beta V segments proved productive either about 87% or about 30% of the time.

CDR1 SEHNR and CDR2 FQNEAQ come from the germline V gene (reference sequence). V was pared by 6 bases and J by 7 bases, with 12 bases between. The CDR3 has 12 amino acids. The rearrangement links TRBV7-9 to TRBJ2-5, with D hard to call. The receptor was isolated from a man under 40 in good health and CMV-seronegative. Sequences were obtained from PBMCs. The CDR3 coding sequence is TGTGCCAGCAGTGAACTATCGGGGACCCAGTACTTC. This encodes CASSELSGTQYF.